The next 13 T cell receptor beta chains were all read from a single sample in a study of T cells in Graves' hyperthyroidism and ophthalmopathy. There were TCR beta CDR3 regions amplified from RNA transcripts. First-round RT-PCR targeting the TCR CDR3 was performed with the HTBI primer set. TCRdb reanalysed the multiplex PCR reads using MiXCR and keeps one entry per CDR3 protein. The sample shows hundreds of thousands of distinct CDR3 sequences, about a sixth of them seen only once. The sequenced material came from blood. The receptors derive from a woman in her 40s with Graves' ophthalmopathy.

The chain has TRBV7-4 and TRBJ2-1; a weak D match, TRBD2 (6 bases). This CDR3 region has 16 residues. The germline V and J ends were trimmed by 1 base and 7 bases, with 17 bases remaining between them. The germline V gene encodes CDR1 SGHVT and CDR2 SQSDAQ. The DNA for the CDR3 is TGTGCCAGCAGCTTAGTCGGGGGACTCAAGCAGAATGAGCAGTTCTTC. Its translation: CASSLVGGLKQNEQFF.

This chain uses TRBV20-1 with TRBJ2-5; 8 bases map to TRBD2. V lost 6 bases to trimming and J lost 5 bases; unmatched junction nucleotides: 8. Germline V gene sequence: CDR1 DFQATT, CDR2 SNEGSKA (reference sequence). This CDR3 comprises 13 residues. The CDR3 region is CSASRGGGETQYF. CDR3 DNA sequence: TGCAGTGCCTCCCGGGGGGGAGGGGAGACCCAGTACTTC.

This clonotype was counted ten times or more. The chain is built from TRBV12-3 or TRBV12-4 and TRBJ1-5; unclear D gene. V dropped 3 bases and J dropped 6 bases, with 15 bases sitting between them. The CDR3 covers 15 residues. The CDR3: CASSFSGTHGQPQHF. CDR3 bases: TGTGCCAGCAGTTTTTCGGGAACCCATGGTCAGCCCCAGCATTTT.

This clonotype was counted a few times. J is TRBJ2-6 and V is TRBV10-2; TRBD1 agrees at 8 bases. The CDR3 has 15 amino acids. The J segment lost 2 bases and the V segment lost 4 bases, leaving 1 base of the junction unmatched. The germline V gene has CDR1 WSHSY and CDR2 SAAADI. The CDR3 nucleotides read TGCGCCAGCAGTGTACAGGGGGCTGGGGCCAACGTCCTGACTTTC. Residues: CASSVQGAGANVLTF.

Many counts were recorded for this clonotype. The junction and the germline gene differ at one end; a read error may be behind it. V is TRBV7-7 and J is TRBJ2-5, with D uncertain. This CDR3 contains 14 residues. Germline V CDR1 and CDR2: SSHAT, FNYEAQ (reference sequence). The DNA of the CDR3 is TGTGCTAGCAGCCCGCTGGGTGGGTTGGAGACCCAGTACTTC. Translation: CASSPLGGLETQYF.

This clonotype has ten or more counts. This chain joins TRBV28 and TRBJ2-3; TRBD2 agrees at 9 bases. Germline V gives CDR1 MDHEN, CDR2 SYDVKM. V shed 7 bases, J shed 2 bases, and the junction held 7 bases outside the gene matches. The CDR3 has 15 amino acids. CDR3 bases: TGTGCCAGCAAGGCTAGCGGGGTTACCACAGATACGCAGTATTTT. Its protein product is CASKASGVTTDTQYF.

This clonotype was counted at least ten times. This chain joins TRBV7-8 and TRBJ2-3; the match to TRBD2 covers 10 bases. Germline CDR1 is SGHVS and CDR2 is FQNEAQ. CDR3 length equals 17 residues. After removal of 7 bases from V and 7 bases from J, the junction contained 17 bases not matched to a gene. The CDR3: CASIPLESGRGSNTQYF. CDR3 coding DNA: TGTGCCAGCATCCCCCTCGAGAGCGGGAGGGGTAGTAATACGCAGTATTTT.

In regard to this clonotype: One end of the junction fails to match germline, which may point to a read error. The gene calls are TRBV11-2 and TRBJ2-1, with a weak D call TRBD2 (5 bases). This CDR3 is 15 amino acids long. Per the germline V gene, CDR1 is SGHAT and CDR2 is FQNNGV. CDR3 in DNA: TGTGCCAGCAGCTGGGTGTCGGGAAGCGTCAATGGGCAGTTCTTC. Its translation is CASSWVSGSVNGQFF.

On this clonotype: A read error may explain this, as a much larger clone is one base away. The V and J genes are TRBV6-1 and TRBJ2-5; the match to TRBD2 covers 13 bases. J gave up 10 bases and V 1 base, and 12 bases lay outside the gene matches. CDR1 is MNHNS, CDR2 SASEGT, per germline. The CDR3 spans 17 residues. The DNA of the CDR3 is TGTGCCAGCAGTGAAGGTCCCGCGGGACTAGCGGGATTGATCCAGTACTTC. This gives the protein CASSEGPAGLAGLIQYF.

J is TRBJ2-1 and V is TRBV12-3 or TRBV12-4, with a weak D call TRBD2 (5 bases). Trimming took off 5 bases at V and 6 bases at J, with 11 bases between the two ends. The length of the CDR3 is 13 residues. This CDR3 reads CASSRTAVNEQFF. The CDR3 nucleotides read TGTGCCAGCAGTCGGACTGCCGTCAATGAGCAGTTCTTC.

This clonotype has a handful of counts. The CDR3 is CSAGGAEGDTEAFF. CDR3 nucleotide sequence: TGCAGTGCCGGGGGGGCGGAGGGGGACACTGAAGCTTTCTTT. The chain employs TRBV20-1 and TRBJ1-1, with a weak D call TRBD1 (6 bases). Germline V gene data show CDR1 as DFQATT and CDR2 as SNEGSKA (reference sequence). This CDR3 comprises 14 residues. V was cut by 6 bases and J by 3 bases, with 17 bases left in between.

This clonotype occurred many times. The genes are TRBV20-1 and TRBJ2-7; TRBD1 agrees at 10 bases. This CDR3 comprises 13 residues. Germline V lookup: CDR1 DFQATT, CDR2 SNEGSKA (reference sequence). V lost 3 bases, J lost 3 bases, and 2 bases stayed unmatched. The CDR3 DNA reads TGCAGTGCTAGTGGACAGGGGGGCTACGAGCAGTACTTC. Its translation: CSASGQGGYEQYF.

This chain connects TRBV6-5 to TRBJ2-2; D possibly corresponds to TRBD1 (8 bases). The germline V and J ends were trimmed by 5 bases and 6 bases, with 19 bases remaining between them. The CDR3 sequence is 16 residues long. The germline gives CDR1 MNHEY, CDR2 SVGAGI. In DNA form, the CDR3 reads TGTGCCAGCAGTCTACTAACAGGGGGGGGGGCCGGGGAGCTGTTTTTT. Its protein product is CASSLLTGGGAGELFF.